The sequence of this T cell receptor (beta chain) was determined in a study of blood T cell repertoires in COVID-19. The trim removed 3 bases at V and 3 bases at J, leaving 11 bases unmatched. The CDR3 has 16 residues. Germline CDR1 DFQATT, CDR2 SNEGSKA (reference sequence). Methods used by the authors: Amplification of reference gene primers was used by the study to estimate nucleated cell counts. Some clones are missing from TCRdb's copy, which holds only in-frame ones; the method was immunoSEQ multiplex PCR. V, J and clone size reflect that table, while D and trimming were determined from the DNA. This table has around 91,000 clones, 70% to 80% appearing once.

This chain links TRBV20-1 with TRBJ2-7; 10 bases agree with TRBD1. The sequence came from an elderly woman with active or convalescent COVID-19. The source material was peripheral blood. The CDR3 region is CSASDTGQGVIYEQYF. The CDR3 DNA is TGCAGTGCTAGTGATACCGGACAGGGGGTGATCTACGAGCAGTACTTC.